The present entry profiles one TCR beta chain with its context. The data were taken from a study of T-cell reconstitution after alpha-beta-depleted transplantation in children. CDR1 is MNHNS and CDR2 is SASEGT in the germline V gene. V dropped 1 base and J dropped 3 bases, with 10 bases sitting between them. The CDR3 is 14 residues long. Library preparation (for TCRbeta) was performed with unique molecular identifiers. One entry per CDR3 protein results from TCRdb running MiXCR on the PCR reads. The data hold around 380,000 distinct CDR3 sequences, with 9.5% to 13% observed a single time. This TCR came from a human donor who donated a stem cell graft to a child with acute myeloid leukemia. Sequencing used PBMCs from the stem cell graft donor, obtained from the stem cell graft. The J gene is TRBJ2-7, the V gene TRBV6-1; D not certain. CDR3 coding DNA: TGTGCCAGCAGTGAAGGGCAGGTACACTACGAGCAGTACGTC. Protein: CASSEGQVHYEQYV.